These 18 T cell receptor beta chains came from one sample sequenced in a study of a mutant IDH1 vaccine in newly diagnosed glioma. Sequencing used immunoSEQ multiplex PCR; TCRdb keeps in-frame clones, though not all of them. Of about 88,000 clones listed, almost 85% are singletons. Time point in this sample: baseline, week 1 (first vaccination visit). The treatment was: pre-vaccination baseline after standard-of-care therapy. The sample here was PBMCs, taken from a glioma patient treated with radiotherapy, temozolomide or both. The origin of the receptors is a man aged 40-50 years with glioma. Some clones in this sample may be carry-over from other donors' samples.

The V and J genes are TRBV11-2 and TRBJ2-5; D is unresolved. The V end was cut by 5 bases, the J end by 5 bases, with 6 bases between. The CDR3 sequence is 11 residues long. The germline V gene has CDR1 SGHAT and CDR2 FQNNGV. CDR3 region: CASSLKETQYF. The CDR3 DNA reads TGTGCCAGCAGCCTAAAGGAGACCCAGTACTTC.

This chain joins TRBV28 and TRBJ2-5, with D uncertain. The CDR3 consists of 15 residues. Germline-derived CDR1 and CDR2 are MDHEN and SYDVKM. The V and J ends lost 6 bases and 5 bases respectively, with 19 bases between them. Written as DNA, the CDR3 is TGTGCCAGCAGCGGGCAGGCGTTCCGGGTGGAGACCCAGTACTTC. Its protein is CASSGQAFRVETQYF.

CDR3 residues: CASSTGTGGAYEQYF. The DNA of the CDR3 is TGCGCCAGCAGTACCGGGACAGGGGGCGCGTACGAGCAGTACTTC. The chain couples TRBV10-1 to TRBJ2-7, with TRBD1 matching over 12 bases. The CDR3 runs to 15 residues. The V and J ends lost 5 bases and 4 bases, in that order; junction bases with no gene match: 6. Germline V lookup: CDR1 WNHNN, CDR2 SYGVQD (reference sequence).

The chain employs TRBV6-5 and TRBJ1-2; 11 nucleotides align to TRBD1. Looked up from germline, CDR1 is MNHEY and CDR2 is SVGAGI. This CDR3 is 13 amino acids long. Trimming removed 2 bases from V and 13 bases from J; junction bases left unmatched: 6. CDR3 nucleotide sequence: TGTGCCAGCAGTTACGGGGACAGGGGGGTAGTCACCTTC. Protein sequence: CASSYGDRGVVTF.

The chain combines TRBV9 with TRBJ1-1, with TRBD1 matching 7 bases. The J segment lost 2 bases and the V segment lost 0 bases, leaving 4 bases of the junction unmatched. The CDR3 has 15 amino acids. The V gene's germline CDR1 is SGDLS and CDR2 YYNGEE. The CDR3 reads CASSVDPGGNTEAFF. Written as DNA, the CDR3 is TGTGCCAGCAGCGTAGATCCAGGGGGTAACACTGAAGCTTTCTTT.

The chain employs TRBV6-1 and TRBJ1-2; D not resolved. The V gene's germline CDR1 is MNHNS and CDR2 SASEGT. The CDR3 has 13 residues. V was clipped by 7 bases and J by 8 bases, with 17 bases between them. The CDR3 nucleotides read TGTGCCAGCACCATATCTTCGGGGATGGGCTACACCTTC. Translating it yields CASTISSGMGYTF.

The chain is built from TRBV18 and TRBJ1-2, with TRBD1 matching 7 bases. Trimming cost V 2 bases and J 6 bases; bases outside gene matches: 6. The CDR3 is 14 residues long. Germline V gives CDR1 KGHSH, CDR2 LQKENI. In DNA, the CDR3 is TGTGCCAGCTCACCATCGACAGGGAGGGATGGCTACACCTTC. Its translation is CASSPSTGRDGYTF.

The V gene is TRBV7-9, the J gene TRBJ1-4, with D perhaps TRBD1 (6 bases). There are 15 residues in the CDR3. Trimming took 2 bases from V and 7 from J, leaving 14 bases between them. The germline gives CDR1 SEHNR, CDR2 FQNEAQ (reference sequence). This CDR3 reads CASSLTGLNGEKLFF. The CDR3 DNA is TGTGCCAGCAGCTTAACAGGGTTAAATGGTGAAAAACTGTTTTTT.

The chain joins TRBV2 to TRBJ1-1; possibly TRBD1 for D (6 bases). Trimming took off 2 bases at V and 1 base at J, with 8 bases between the two ends. The germline gives CDR1 SNHLY, CDR2 FYNNEI. CDR3 length: 14 residues. CDR3 region: CASSEIQGNTEAFF. The CDR3 nucleotides are TGTGCCAGCAGTGAAATACAGGGGAACACTGAAGCTTTCTTT.

The rearrangement links TRBV21-1 to TRBJ1-2; TRBD1, as called in the table, went unchecked against the DNA. TRBV21-1 is shown as a pseudogene. The CDR3 runs to 16 residues. The CDR3 nucleotides read TGTGCCAGCAGCAAAGCTACAAGCAGGGCCATCTATGGCTACACCTTC. This gives the protein CASSKATSRAIYGYTF.

The chain uses TRBV7-2 and TRBJ2-5; the D gene is possibly TRBD2 (5 bases). Germline lookup yields CDR1 SGHTA and CDR2 FQGNSA. Trimming left V 1 base short and J 5 bases short, with 14 bases between. The CDR3 consists of 15 residues. The CDR3 region is CASSLVGLASETQYF. As DNA, the CDR3 is TGTGCCAGCAGCTTAGTAGGCCTAGCATCCGAGACCCAGTACTTC.

This clone was found many times. The chain combines TRBV10-1 with TRBJ2-2; 12 bases line up with TRBD2. This CDR3 is 15 amino acids long. Per germline, CDR1 WNHNN and CDR2 SYGVQD (reference sequence). J gave up 5 bases and V 6 bases, and 4 bases lay outside the gene matches. Written as DNA, the CDR3 is TGCGCCAGCAGCAACGGACTAGCGGGGACCGGGGAGCTGTTTTTT. Protein sequence: CASSNGLAGTGELFF.

This chain connects TRBV6-1 to TRBJ1-3; D remains ambiguous. CDR1 and CDR2 (germline): MNHNS, SASEGT. The CDR3 is 14 residues long. Deletions cut 6 bases from V and 3 bases from J, with 12 bases between. The CDR3, as DNA: TGTGCCAGCAGGAGGACCTCAGGTGGAAACACCATATATTTT. As protein: CASRRTSGGNTIYF.

The gene calls are TRBV2 and TRBJ2-1; tentative D call: TRBD2 (6 bases). Germline CDR1 is SNHLY and CDR2 is FYNNEI. This CDR3 contains 14 residues. The V and J ends lost 7 bases and 7 bases respectively, with 17 bases between them. The CDR3 DNA sequence: TGTGCCAGCACGGACTGGGGGGTCGCGAATGAGCAGTTCTTC. Amino acid sequence: CASTDWGVANEQFF.

The chain is built from TRBV30 and TRBJ2-3; 7 positions agree with TRBD1. The CDR3 is made up of 14 amino acids. With V trimmed by 3 bases and J by 0 bases, 3 bases remained unmatched. Germline V gives CDR1 GTSNPN, CDR2 SVGIG (reference sequence). The chain's CDR3 is CAWRDRSSTDTQYF. CDR3 DNA sequence: TGTGCCTGGAGGGACAGGTCTAGCACAGATACGCAGTATTTT.

The table lists this clone with a count of one. The rearrangement links TRBV27 to TRBJ2-7; tentatively, D is TRBD1 (6 bases). CDR3 size: 12 residues. V lost 5 bases, J lost 5 bases, and 10 bases lay in between. Germline V gene sequence: CDR1 MNHEY, CDR2 SMNVEV (reference sequence). The CDR3 region has the DNA TGTGCCAGCAGTCGGACAGTCCACGAGCAGTACTTC. Protein sequence: CASSRTVHEQYF.

The rearrangement joins TRBV7-2 to TRBJ1-5; TRBD1 aligns across 12 bases. Germline V gene lookup returns CDR1 SGHTA and CDR2 FQGNSA. The CDR3 covers 15 residues. V shed 5 bases, J shed 6 bases, and the junction held 5 bases outside the gene matches. CDR3 loop: CASSPGQGASQPQHF. CDR3 sequence (DNA): TGTGCCAGCAGCCCGGGACAGGGGGCGAGTCAGCCCCAGCATTTT.

In DNA form, the CDR3 reads TGTGCCAGCACCGAAGCCACAGGGGGCTATGGCTACACCTTC. Amino acids: CASTEATGGYGYTF. V and J are TRBV6-1 and TRBJ1-2, with 8 bases aligning to TRBD1. V was pared by 7 bases and J by 4 bases, with 8 bases of the junction left unmatched. Germline loops: CDR1 MNHNS, CDR2 SASEGT. CDR3 length: 14 amino acids.